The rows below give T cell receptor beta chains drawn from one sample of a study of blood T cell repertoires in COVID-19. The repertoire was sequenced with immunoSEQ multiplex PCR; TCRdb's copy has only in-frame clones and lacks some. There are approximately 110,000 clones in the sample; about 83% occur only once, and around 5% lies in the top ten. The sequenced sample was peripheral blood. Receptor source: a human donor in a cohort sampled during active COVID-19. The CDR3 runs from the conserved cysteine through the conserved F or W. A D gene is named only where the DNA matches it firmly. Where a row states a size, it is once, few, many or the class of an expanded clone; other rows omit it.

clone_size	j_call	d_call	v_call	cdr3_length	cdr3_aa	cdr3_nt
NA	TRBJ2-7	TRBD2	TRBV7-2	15	CASRWTSGRDYEQYF	TGTGCCAGCAGGTGGACTAGCGGGAGGGATTACGAGCAGTACTTC
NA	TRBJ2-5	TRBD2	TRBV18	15	CASSPNIAGVETQYF	TGTGCCAGCTCTCCAAATATAGCGGGAGTAGAGACCCAGTACTTC
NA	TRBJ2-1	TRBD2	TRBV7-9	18	CASSLDRGLADSYNEQFF	TGTGCCAGCAGCTTAGACCGAGGGCTAGCGGATTCCTACAATGAGCAGTTCTTC
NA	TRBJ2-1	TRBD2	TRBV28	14	CASTGGGSYNEQFF	TGTGCCAGCACGGGGGGGGGCTCCTACAATGAGCAGTTCTTC
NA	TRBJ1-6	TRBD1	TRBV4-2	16	CASSQEWGQANSPLHF	TGTGCCAGCAGCCAAGAGTGGGGACAGGCTAATTCACCCCTCCACTTT
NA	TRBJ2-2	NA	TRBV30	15	CAWIRAEVNTGELFF	TGTGCCTGGATCAGAGCGGAAGTGAACACCGGGGAGCTGTTTTTT
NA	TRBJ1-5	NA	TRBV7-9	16	CASSHGEGGSNQPQHF	TGTGCCAGCAGCCACGGGGAGGGGGGAAGCAATCAGCCCCAGCATTTT
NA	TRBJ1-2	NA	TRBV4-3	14	CASSQENSYTGYTF	TGCGCCAGCAGCCAAGAAAACAGCTATACTGGCTACACCTTC
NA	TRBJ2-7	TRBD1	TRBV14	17	CASSTLGQGDPTYEQYF	TGTGCCAGCAGCACCCTCGGACAGGGGGATCCCACCTACGAGCAGTACTTC
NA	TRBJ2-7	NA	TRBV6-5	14	CASSMDFSSYEQYF	TGTGCCAGCAGTATGGACTTCTCCTCCTACGAGCAGTACTTC
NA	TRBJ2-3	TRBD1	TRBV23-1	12	CAKRDRRDTQYF	TGCGCCAAAAGGGACAGGCGAGATACGCAGTATTTT
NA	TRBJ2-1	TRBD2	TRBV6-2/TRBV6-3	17	CASSSSLLAGVTNEQFF	TGTGCCAGCAGCTCTTCGCTCCTAGCGGGAGTCACGAATGAGCAGTTCTTC
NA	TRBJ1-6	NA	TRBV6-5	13	CASSYEDNSPLHF	TGTGCCAGCAGTTACGAGGATAATTCACCCCTCCACTTT
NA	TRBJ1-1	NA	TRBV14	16	CASSPRIGISDTEAFF	TGTGCCAGCAGCCCGCGAATCGGGATTTCGGACACTGAAGCTTTCTTT
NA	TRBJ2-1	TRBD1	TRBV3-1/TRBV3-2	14	CASSHRQGFDEQFF	TGTGCCAGCAGCCACAGACAGGGGTTCGATGAGCAGTTCTTC
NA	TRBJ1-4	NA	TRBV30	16	CAWSANQGATNEKLFF	TGTGCCTGGAGTGCTAACCAGGGTGCAACTAATGAAAAACTGTTTTTT
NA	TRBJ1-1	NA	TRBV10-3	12	CAISIGGTEAFF	TGTGCCATCAGTATAGGGGGCACTGAAGCTTTCTTT
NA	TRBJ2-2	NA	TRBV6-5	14	CASRWTLNTGELFF	TGTGCCAGCAGATGGACACTGAACACCGGGGAGCTGTTTTTT
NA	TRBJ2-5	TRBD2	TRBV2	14	CASSLRLAQETQYF	TGTGCCAGCAGCCTCCGACTAGCGCAGGAGACCCAGTACTTC
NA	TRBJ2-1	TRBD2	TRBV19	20	CASSIGAGTSGSSSYNEQFF	TGTGCCAGTAGTATCGGGGCCGGGACTAGCGGGAGTAGCTCCTACAATGAGCAGTTCTTC
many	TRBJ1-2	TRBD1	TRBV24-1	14	CATSEAGQGNGYTF	TGTGCCACCAGTGAGGCGGGACAGGGGAATGGCTACACCTTC
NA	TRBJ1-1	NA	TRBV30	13	CAYQAGGTTEAFF	TGTGCCTATCAGGCAGGAGGGACCACTGAAGCTTTCTTT
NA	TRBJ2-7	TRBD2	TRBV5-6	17	CASSLAELAGRRDEQYF	TGTGCCAGCAGCTTGGCCGAACTAGCGGGACGGCGCGACGAGCAGTACTTC
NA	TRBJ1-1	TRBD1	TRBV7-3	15	CASSLRGQFNTEAFF	TGTGCCAGCAGCTTAAGGGGACAGTTTAACACTGAAGCTTTCTTT
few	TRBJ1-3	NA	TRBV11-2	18	CASSLSPSTFLSGNTIYF	TGTGCCAGCAGCTTAAGCCCTTCCACTTTCCTCTCTGGAAACACCATATATTTT
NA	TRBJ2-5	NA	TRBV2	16	CASSPRLILSGETQYF	TGTGCCAGCAGTCCAAGACTGATCCTATCGGGGGAGACCCAGTACTTC
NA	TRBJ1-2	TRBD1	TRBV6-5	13	CASGGQGVYGYTF	TGTGCCAGCGGGGGACAGGGCGTCTATGGCTACACCTTC
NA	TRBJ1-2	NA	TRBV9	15	CASSVVGQDFYGYTF	TGTGCCAGCAGCGTAGTAGGCCAGGACTTCTATGGCTACACCTTC